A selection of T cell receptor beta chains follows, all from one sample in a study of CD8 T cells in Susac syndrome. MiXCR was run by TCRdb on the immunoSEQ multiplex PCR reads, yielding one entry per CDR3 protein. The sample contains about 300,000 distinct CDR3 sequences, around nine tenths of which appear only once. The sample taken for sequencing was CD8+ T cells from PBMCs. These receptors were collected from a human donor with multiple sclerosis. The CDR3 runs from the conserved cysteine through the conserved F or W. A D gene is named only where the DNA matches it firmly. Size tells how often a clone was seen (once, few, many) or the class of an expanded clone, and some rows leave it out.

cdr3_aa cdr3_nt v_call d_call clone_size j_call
CASSLSGASYNSPLHF TGCGCCAGCAGCTTGAGTGGGGCCAGCTATAATTCACCCCTCCACTTT TRBV5-1 - - TRBJ1-6
CASSDPGTLYEQYF TGCGCCAGCAGCGATCCCGGGACCCTCTACGAGCAGTACTTC TRBV5-1 - - TRBJ2-7
CSATPVGRSREQYF TGCAGTGCCACCCCGGTGGGAAGAAGCCGCGAGCAGTACTTC TRBV20-1 - - TRBJ2-7
CASSVVGGAGELFF TGTGCCAGCAGCGTGGTTGGGGGAGCCGGGGAACTGTTTTTT TRBV9 - once TRBJ2-2
CASSFHRGHNSPLHF TGCGCCAGCAGTTTCCACAGGGGACATAATTCACCCCTCCACTTT TRBV5-1 TRBD1 once TRBJ1-6
CASSQDPGTEFTGELFF TGTGCCAGCAGCCAAGATCCCGGGACAGAGTTTACCGGGGAGCTGTTTTTT TRBV3-1 TRBD1 - TRBJ2-2
CASRARQGMNTEAFF TGTGCCAGTAGAGCCCGACAGGGTATGAACACTGAAGCTTTCTTT TRBV19 TRBD1 - TRBJ1-1
CSALAGGRNIQYF TGCAGTGCCTTAGCGGGGGGGCGAAACATTCAGTACTTC TRBV20-1 TRBD2 - TRBJ2-4
CASTHGVPGNEQFF TGCGCCAGCACCCACGGGGTCCCAGGTAATGAGCAGTTCTTC TRBV5-1 - - TRBJ2-1
CASSLSGGSPNPLNEKLFF TGTGCCAGCAGCTTATCCGGGGGTTCCCCCAATCCCCTTAATGAAAAACTGTTTTTT TRBV7-9 - - TRBJ1-4
CASSSYDRGLQNTAEAFF TGTGCCAGCAGTTCCTACGACAGGGGGTTACAGAACACTGCTGAAGCTTTCTTT TRBV6-2/TRBV6-3 TRBD1 - TRBJ1-1
CASSGGRTGAYEQYF TGTGCCAGCAGCGGGGGGAGGACAGGAGCGTACGAGCAGTACTTC TRBV9 - - TRBJ2-7
CSARDLPTAKFARSSYNEQFF TGCAGTGCTAGAGACCTTCCGACAGCGAAATTCGCGAGGAGCTCCTACAATGAGCAGTTCTTC TRBV20-1 - - TRBJ2-1
CASSLAPGLYEQYF TGCGCCAGCAGCTTGGCCCCAGGGCTCTACGAGCAGTACTTC TRBV5-1 - few TRBJ2-7
CASSSWGPVNEQFF TGTGCCAGCAGCTCTTGGGGGCCGGTCAATGAGCAGTTCTTC TRBV5-6 - - TRBJ2-1
CASLGSGGPPGTQYF TGTGCCAGCCTCGGTAGCGGGGGGCCACCGGGGACCCAGTACTTC TRBV28 TRBD2 - TRBJ2-5
CASSLGGLQETQYF TGTGCTAGCAGCTTAGGAGGATTACAAGAGACCCAGTACTTC TRBV7-7 - - TRBJ2-5
CASSLAHGDYEQYF TGTGCCAGCAGTTTAGCGCACGGAGACTACGAGCAGTACTTC TRBV27 - - TRBJ2-7
CSVEDGRGSYEQYF TGCAGCGTTGAAGATGGGAGGGGTTCCTACGAGCAGTACTTC TRBV29-1 TRBD2 - TRBJ2-7
CASSSLAGVPDNEQFF TGTGCCAGCAGTTCGCTAGCGGGAGTGCCTGACAATGAGCAGTTCTTC TRBV27 TRBD2 - TRBJ2-1
CASSLAEITDTQYF TGTGCCAGCAGCCTAGCGGAAATCACAGATACGCAGTATTTT TRBV6-2/TRBV6-3 TRBD2 - TRBJ2-3
CASSLTGGPGETQYF TGTGCCAGCAGTTTGACAGGGGGACCAGGGGAGACCCAGTACTTC TRBV12-3/TRBV12-4 TRBD1 - TRBJ2-5
CASSFVVQDTQYF TGTGCCAGCAGTTTTGTAGTCCAAGATACGCAGTATTTT TRBV27 - - TRBJ2-3
CASSLGTGGLAGEYNEQFF TGTGCCAGCAGCTTAGGGACAGGGGGACTAGCGGGGGAATACAATGAGCAGTTCTTC TRBV7-6 TRBD2 - TRBJ2-1
CAVSPSTGPNYGYTF TGTGCCGTCAGCCCCTCGACAGGGCCAAACTATGGCTACACCTTC TRBV7-8 TRBD1 - TRBJ1-2
CASSQVYNRDSENEKLFF TGTGCCAGCAGCCAAGTTTATAATCGGGATTCGGAAAATGAAAAACTGTTTTTT TRBV3-1 - - TRBJ1-4
CASSWTGGGTEAFF TGTGCCAGCAGCTGGACAGGGGGTGGCACTGAAGCTTTCTTT TRBV6-2/TRBV6-3 TRBD1 - TRBJ1-1
CASSSTGTGNTIYF TGTGCCAGCAGCTCCACAGGGACTGGAAACACCATATATTTT TRBV7-2 - - TRBJ1-3
CASTEGLDIADTQYF TGTGCCAGCACCGAGGGACTAGATATCGCAGATACGCAGTATTTT TRBV6-2/TRBV6-3 TRBD2 - TRBJ2-3
CSVVQESGANVLTF TGCAGCGTCGTCCAGGAATCTGGGGCCAACGTCCTGACTTTC TRBV29-1 - - TRBJ2-6
CASRRTGQETQYF TGTGCCAGCCGGCGGACAGGCCAAGAGACCCAGTACTTC TRBV14 TRBD1 - TRBJ2-5
CAGPGTGVTGELFF TGTGCCGGACCCGGGACAGGGGTAACCGGGGAGCTGTTTTTT TRBV30 TRBD1 - TRBJ2-2
CASRSSDAALGYEQYF TGTGCCAGCAGATCGTCGGATGCGGCGTTGGGTTACGAGCAGTACTTC TRBV28 - once TRBJ2-7
CASSVDGQGLNSPLHF TGTGCCAGCAGCGTAGACGGACAGGGCTTAAATTCACCCCTCCACTTT TRBV9 TRBD1 - TRBJ1-6
CASSFLDTYNEQFF TGTGCCAGCAGTTTCCTTGACACCTACAATGAGCAGTTCTTC TRBV27 - - TRBJ2-1
CASSYSIGQRSPYEQYF TGTGCCAGCAGTTACTCGATCGGGCAGCGCTCCCCCTACGAGCAGTACTTC TRBV6-2/TRBV6-3 - few TRBJ2-7
CASSRGSLAKNIQYF TGTGCCAGCAGCCGAGGCAGTCTAGCCAAAAACATTCAGTACTTC TRBV7-8 - once TRBJ2-4
CASSESQGAYNQPQHF TGTGCCAGCAGTGAGTCACAGGGGGCCTACAATCAGCCCCAGCATTTT TRBV25-1 TRBD1 - TRBJ1-5
CASSIGGEQYF TGTGCCAGTAGTATCGGGGGAGAGCAGTACTTC TRBV19 - few TRBJ2-7
CSATGTGEYSNEKLFF TGCAGTGCTACCGGGACAGGGGAATATAGTAATGAAAAACTGTTTTTT TRBV20-1 TRBD1 - TRBJ1-4
CSAPTTSGTYYEQYF TGCAGTGCTCCTACGACTAGCGGGACGTACTACGAGCAGTACTTC TRBV20-1 TRBD2 - TRBJ2-7
CSAKGRNDHGELFF TGCAGTGCCAAGGGCCGAAACGACCACGGGGAGCTGTTTTTT TRBV20-1 - - TRBJ2-2